The sequence of this T cell receptor (beta chain) was determined in a study of cytomegalovirus exposure and HLA in healthy donors. The overall study: Caucasian-associated ancestry cluster membership applied to about 83% of 398 genotyped donors.

Study results and caveats: The authors later found TCR association rates varying by HLA locus, with DRB1 most and HLA-C fewest. Later analysis associated a missense DCLRE1C variant with TCR beta V- and J-gene trimming.

Turning to this clone: Antigen unknown.

CDR3 length: 13 amino acids. In germline, CDR1 is SGHTA, CDR2 FQGNSA. With 5 bases removed from V and 4 bases from J, the gap between germline ends came to 10 bases. The PCR used 60 Vbeta and 13 Jbeta primers. The protocol was immunoSEQ multiplex PCR, while the TCRdb copy is restricted to in-frame clones and leaves out a portion. The sample has some 140,000 clones, approximately 74% seen once. This TCR was sampled from a young man in good health and CMV-seropositive. Input material: PBMCs. The rearrangement joins TRBV7-2 to TRBJ2-3; possible D gene TRBD2, 5 bases. The CDR3 nucleotides are TGTGCCAGCAGCATACCACTAGCAGATACGCAGTATTTT. It specifies CASSIPLADTQYF. Complete variable domain (other parts from reference TRBV7-2 and TRBJ2-3): GAGVSQSPSNKVTEKGKDVELRCDPISGHTALYWYRQSLGQGLEFLIYFQGNSAPDKSGLPSDRFSAERTGGSVSTLTIQRTQQEDSAVYLCASSIPLADTQYFGPGTRLTVL.